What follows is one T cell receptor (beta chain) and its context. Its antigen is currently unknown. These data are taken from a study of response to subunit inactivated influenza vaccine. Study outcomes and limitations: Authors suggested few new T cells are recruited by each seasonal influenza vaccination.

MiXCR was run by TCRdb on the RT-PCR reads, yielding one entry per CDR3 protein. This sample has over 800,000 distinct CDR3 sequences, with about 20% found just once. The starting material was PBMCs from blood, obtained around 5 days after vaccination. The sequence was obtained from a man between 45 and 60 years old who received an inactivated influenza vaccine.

The CDR3 reads CASTQPRGYSNQPQHF. The CDR3 nucleotides read TGTGCCAGCACCCAGCCCAGGGGTTATAGCAATCAGCCCCAGCATTTT. This chain connects TRBV6-1 to TRBJ1-5; a weak D match, TRBD1 (6 bases). Germline assignment: CDR1 MNHNS and CDR2 SASEGT. The V and J ends lost 7 bases and 0 bases respectively, with 16 bases between them. The CDR3 sequence is 16 residues long.